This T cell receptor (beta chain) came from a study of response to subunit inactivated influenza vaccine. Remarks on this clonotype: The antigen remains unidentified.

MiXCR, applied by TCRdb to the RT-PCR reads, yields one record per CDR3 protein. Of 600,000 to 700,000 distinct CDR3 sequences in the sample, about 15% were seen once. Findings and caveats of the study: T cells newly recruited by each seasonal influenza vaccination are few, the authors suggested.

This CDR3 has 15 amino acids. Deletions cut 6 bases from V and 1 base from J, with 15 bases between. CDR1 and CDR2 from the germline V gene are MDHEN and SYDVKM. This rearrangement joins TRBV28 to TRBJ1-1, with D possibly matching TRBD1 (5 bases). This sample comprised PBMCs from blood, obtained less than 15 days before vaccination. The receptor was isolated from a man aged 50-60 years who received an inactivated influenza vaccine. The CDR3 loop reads CASRPWGVRNTEAFF. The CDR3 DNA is TGTGCCAGCAGGCCCTGGGGGGTACGGAACACTGAAGCTTTCTTT.